The 27 T cell receptor beta chains below come from one sample, sequenced in a study of OX40 agonist ivuxolimab in advanced cancers. Generated by immunoSEQ multiplex PCR, the TCRdb table keeps only in-frame clones and is missing some. The repertoire holds tens of thousands of clones, with roughly 82% as singletons. The sequencing here drew on CD4+ or CD8+ T cells sorted from blood, taken in a trial of the OX40 agonist ivuxolimab. Source of these receptors: an adult with an advanced solid tumor such as melanoma, head and neck, liver or kidney cancer.

This chain uses TRBV27 with TRBJ1-2, with 8 nucleotides matching TRBD1. The CDR3 sequence is 15 residues long. The germline gives CDR1 MNHEY, CDR2 SMNVEV (reference sequence). Trimming removed 5 bases from V and 1 base from J; junction bases left unmatched: 6. The CDR3: CASSPRTGLNYGYTF. The CDR3 DNA reads as TGTGCCAGCAGTCCACGGACAGGGCTTAACTATGGCTACACCTTC.

The chain has TRBV2 and TRBJ2-5; D call uncertain. The CDR3 runs to 14 residues. V lost 1 base, J lost 4 bases, and 10 bases lay in between. The V gene's germline CDR1 is SNHLY and CDR2 FYNNEI. CDR3 region: CASSEGTWRETQYF. CDR3 nucleotides: TGTGCCAGCAGTGAAGGCACCTGGCGAGAGACCCAGTACTTC.

The V call is TRBV6-6, the J call TRBJ2-1; TRBD2 is a possible D gene (5 bases). Germline CDR1 MNHNY, CDR2 SVGAGI (reference sequence). Trimming cost V 7 bases and J 6 bases, with 16 bases left between them. This CDR3 spans 14 amino acids. The CDR3 loop is CASTPPRGSNEQFF. The CDR3 bases are TGTGCCAGCACCCCCCCCCGGGGAAGCAATGAGCAGTTCTTC.

The chain combines TRBV5-4 with TRBJ2-2, with TRBD1 as a possible D gene (5 bases). V lost 2 bases and J lost 1, with 9 bases in between. This CDR3 contains 15 residues. Germline CDR1 reads SGHNT; CDR2 reads YYREEE (reference sequence). CDR3 DNA: TGTGCCAGCAGCTTTGGCAGGGTGAACACCGGGGAGCTGTTTTTT. This translates into CASSFGRVNTGELFF.

The rearrangement joins TRBV7-9 to TRBJ1-1; D possibly corresponds to TRBD1 (6 bases). The CDR3 extends over 14 amino acids. The V gene lost 5 bases and the J gene lost 4 bases, with 14 bases spanning the gap. Germline V gene lookup returns CDR1 SEHNR and CDR2 FQNEAQ (reference sequence). The CDR3 sequence is CASSQGGGFTEAFF. CDR3 nucleotide sequence: TGTGCCAGCAGCCAGGGAGGGGGGTTCACTGAAGCTTTCTTT.

The genes are TRBV10-3 and TRBJ1-2, with D perhaps TRBD1 (6 bases). The germline V gene has CDR1 ENHRY and CDR2 SYGVKD. V was cut by 2 bases and J by 2 bases, with 9 bases left in between. This CDR3 comprises 14 residues. CDR3 in amino acids: CAISEPGTNYGYTF. The CDR3 DNA is TGTGCCATCAGTGAGCCCGGGACAAACTATGGCTACACCTTC.

This chain uses TRBV27 with TRBJ2-4; 7 bases are shared with TRBD2. The trim removed 2 bases at V and 2 bases at J, leaving 3 bases unmatched. Germline V lookup: CDR1 MNHEY, CDR2 SMNVEV (reference sequence). CDR3 length equals 15 residues. CDR3 amino acids: CASSLGGGSKNIQYF. DNA for the CDR3: TGTGCCAGCAGTTTAGGCGGGGGATCCAAAAACATTCAGTACTTC.

This chain joins TRBV5-4 and TRBJ1-1; D unclear. From germline, CDR1 is SGHNT and CDR2 YYREEE (reference sequence). CDR3 length: 15 amino acids. V shed 0 bases and J shed 7 bases, with 16 bases lying between them. The CDR3 nucleotides are TGTGCCAGCAGCTTGGACGGTCGGCATACCCGTGAAGCTTTCTTT. It codes for CASSLDGRHTREAFF.

The V gene is TRBV21-1, the J gene TRBJ1-4; the D call of TRBD1 is as the table states it, not checked on the DNA. TRBV21-1 is a recognized pseudogene. The CDR3 sequence is 15 residues long. The CDR3 DNA is TGTGCCAGCAGCGACACCCCAATTGTTAATGAAAAACTGTTTTTT. This codes for CASSDTPIVNEKLFF.

The J gene is TRBJ2-7, the V gene TRBV12-5; D remains unclear. Germline lookup yields CDR1 LGHNT and CDR2 FRNRAP. V was pared by 0 bases and J by 7 bases, with 13 bases between. CDR3 size: 14 residues. CDR3 loop: CASGLVFQPAEQYF. As DNA, the CDR3 is TGTGCTAGTGGTTTGGTCTTTCAACCTGCGGAGCAGTACTTC.

V gene TRBV4-2 combines with J gene TRBJ1-4; TRBD1 aligns across 7 bases. The J segment lost 4 bases and the V segment lost 4 bases, leaving 6 bases of the junction unmatched. This CDR3 has 15 amino acids. Germline V gene data show CDR1 as LGHNA and CDR2 as YNFKEQ. DNA for the CDR3: TGTGCCAGCAGCCCGGACAGGCTTTTTAATGAAAAACTGTTTTTT. Amino acids: CASSPDRLFNEKLFF.

The CDR3 bases are TGTGCCAGCAGCCCACCCGGGGGGTTGAACACTGAAGCTTTCTTT. Its protein product is CASSPPGGLNTEAFF. The chain couples TRBV7-2 to TRBJ1-1; D may be TRBD1 (5 bases). V lost 5 bases to trimming and J lost 0 bases, with 13 bases between them. CDR1 SGHTA and CDR2 FQGNSA come from the germline V gene. The CDR3 contains 15 residues.

The table lists this clone with a few counts. V and J are TRBV6-5 and TRBJ1-6; D is ambiguous. The ends were cut back, 7 bases at V and 8 bases at J, with 12 bases in the middle. Looked up from germline, CDR1 is MNHEY and CDR2 is SVGAGI. This CDR3 is 13 amino acids long. CDR3 amino acids: CASTSRWDSPLHF. The CDR3 bases are TGTGCCAGCACCTCCAGATGGGATTCACCCCTCCACTTT.

V and J are TRBV10-1 and TRBJ2-5; the D is unclear. Germline V gene data show CDR1 as WNHNN and CDR2 as SYGVQD (reference sequence). CDR3 length equals 13 residues. V dropped 0 bases and J dropped 7 bases, with 9 bases sitting between them. The CDR3 DNA is TGCGCCAGCAGTGAGTCTGTGGAAGGGACCCAGTACTTC. It translates to CASSESVEGTQYF.

This CDR3 reads CASRSSAPNRHGYTF. DNA for the CDR3: TGTGCCAGCAGATCCTCCGCCCCGAACCGCCATGGCTACACCTTC. This chain connects TRBV27 to TRBJ1-2, with no clear D. The germline V gene encodes CDR1 MNHEY and CDR2 SMNVEV (reference sequence). This CDR3 region has 15 residues. V lost 6 bases to trimming and J lost 6 bases, with 20 bases between them.

This chain uses TRBV4-2 with TRBJ2-3, with D uncertain. CDR1 and CDR2 from the germline V gene are LGHNA and YNFKEQ. CDR3 length equals 14 residues. Trimming pared 0 bases from V and 3 bases from J, leaving 7 bases between. In DNA, the CDR3 is TGTGCCAGCAGCCAAGAGGCGATTACAGATACGCAGTATTTT. This encodes CASSQEAITDTQYF.

The chain is built from TRBV28 and TRBJ1-6, with 10 bases aligning to TRBD1. Looked up from germline, CDR1 is MDHEN and CDR2 is SYDVKM. J lost 8 bases, V lost 7 bases, and 14 bases had no gene match. This CDR3 has 17 residues. The CDR3 DNA is TGTGCCAGCACTACATCCATGAGCGGGACAGGGGATTCACCCCTCCACTTT. Its translation is CASTTSMSGTGDSPLHF.

The V and J genes are TRBV4-1 and TRBJ2-3; D is possibly TRBD1 (6 bases). Trimming took 2 bases from V and 5 from J, leaving 11 bases between them. The CDR3 is 14 residues long. The germline V gene has CDR1 MGHRA and CDR2 YSYEKL. DNA of the CDR3: TGCGCCAGCAGCCAACTCCAAGGGGGAGATACGCAGTATTTT. Amino acid sequence: CASSQLQGGDTQYF.

The V and J genes are TRBV6-5 and TRBJ2-5, with a possible D match to TRBD2 (6 bases). Germline V lookup: CDR1 MNHEY, CDR2 SVGAGI. The CDR3 runs to 13 residues. V was shortened by 8 bases and J by 2 bases, with 12 bases between the two germline ends. The CDR3 DNA reads as TGTGCCAGCTCGCGGGGCCGACAAGAGACCCAGTACTTC. As protein: CASSRGRQETQYF.

CDR3 residues: CASSLAPGLNQPQHF. In DNA form, the CDR3 reads TGTGCCAGCAGCTTAGCTCCGGGTTTGAATCAGCCCCAGCATTTT. V gene TRBV7-2 combines with J gene TRBJ1-5, with D hard to call. V shed 0 bases and J shed 4 bases, with 10 bases lying between them. The CDR3 has 15 residues. The germline V gene encodes CDR1 SGHTA and CDR2 FQGNSA.

The gene calls are TRBV4-2 and TRBJ1-1; the D gene is possibly TRBD1 (5 bases). With 3 bases removed from V and 3 bases from J, the gap between germline ends came to 14 bases. Looked up from germline, CDR1 is LGHNA and CDR2 is YNFKEQ. CDR3 length: 15 amino acids. The CDR3: CASSHHSREDTEAFF. CDR3 coding DNA: TGTGCCAGCAGCCACCACAGCAGGGAGGACACTGAAGCTTTCTTT.

V usage is TRBV5-6 and J usage is TRBJ1-1; tentative D call: TRBD1 (6 bases). The V gene lost 0 bases and the J gene lost 7 bases, with 13 bases spanning the gap. The length of the CDR3 is 14 residues. Germline V gives CDR1 SGHDT, CDR2 YYEEEE. The CDR3 loop reads CASSLDGTTREAFF. The CDR3, as DNA: TGTGCCAGCAGCTTGGACGGGACAACGCGTGAAGCTTTCTTT.

The DNA of the CDR3 is TGTGCCACCCTTGGCAGTAACAATGAGCAGTTCTTC. It specifies CATLGSNNEQFF. The V gene is TRBV15, the J gene TRBJ2-1; D call uncertain. This CDR3 spans 12 amino acids. Trimming stripped 8 bases from V and 5 bases from J, with 10 bases between. Germline values: CDR1 LNHNV, CDR2 YYDKDF (reference sequence).

This chain connects TRBV5-1 to TRBJ2-1, with 8 bases fitting TRBD1. CDR3 length: 16 amino acids. Trimming cost V 4 bases and J 0 bases; bases outside gene matches: 6. The germline V gene encodes CDR1 SGHRS and CDR2 YFSETQ. In DNA, the CDR3 is TGCGCCAGCAGCCCAGGACAGGGTAGCTCCTACAATGAGCAGTTCTTC. This gives the protein CASSPGQGSSYNEQFF.

In the case of this clone: Its ends do not fully match the called genes, so a read error is possible. The chain recombines TRBV19 with TRBJ2-3; 7 bases are shared with TRBD2. The CDR3 totals 15 residues. The V gene's germline CDR1 is LNHDA and CDR2 SQIVND (reference sequence). The chain's CDR3 is CASSIEASGPDSQYF. The CDR3 DNA sequence: TGTGCCAGTAGTATTGAGGCTAGCGGACCAGATTCGCAGTATTTT.

V gene TRBV4-1 combines with J gene TRBJ2-5, with D unclear. The CDR3 consists of 14 residues. Trimming removed 0 bases at V and 3 bases at J, with 8 bases between. CDR1 is MGHRA, CDR2 YSYEKL, per germline. The CDR3 region is CASSQDSIKETQYF. The CDR3 DNA is TGCGCCAGCAGCCAAGATTCTATTAAAGAGACCCAGTACTTC.

Note on this clone: The same CDR3 arises from other DNA sequences in this sample as well. The chain uses TRBV28 and TRBJ2-2, with D tentatively TRBD2 (6 bases). V was shortened by 3 bases and J by 0 bases, with 11 bases between the two germline ends. The CDR3 consists of 16 residues. Germline CDR1 MDHEN, CDR2 SYDVKM. CDR3 sequence (DNA): TGTGCCAGCAGTTTGCCGGGACTGCCGAACACCGGGGAGCTGTTTTTT. Translated, it gives CASSLPGLPNTGELFF.